This paragraph covers one TCR beta chain sequence. Antigen unknown. There were roughly 0.9-11 million cryopreserved PBMC in the samples before DNA extraction. The data derive from a study of long-term antiretroviral therapy in people with HIV. Study overall: The earliest samples came about a decade before the 2015 immediate-ART recommendation.

Per germline, CDR1 SEHNR and CDR2 FQNEAQ (reference sequence). The CDR3 runs to 17 residues. V was clipped by 2 bases and J by 2 bases; unmatched bases: 8. immunoSEQ v3.0 was run at survey level. 40,000-50,000 T-cell genomes per sample were the sequencing target. Profiled with immunoSEQ multiplex PCR; TCRdb holds only in-frame clones, not every one. The table records around 40,000 clones, around 94% of them present only once. Study-level results: Diversity measured after ART increased yet remained under transplant donor controls.

The sequencing used unsorted PBMCs, collected 4.1 years after starting antiretroviral therapy. The genes are TRBV7-9 and TRBJ2-1; 8 nucleotides agree with TRBD2. The clonotype originates from a woman in her forties or fifties with HIV. The CDR3 loop is CASSLRIGGGTYNEQFF. CDR3 DNA: TGTGCCAGCAGCTTAAGAATCGGGGGGGGTACCTACAATGAGCAGTTCTTC.